A selection of T cell receptor beta chains follows, all from one sample in a study of T cells after yellow fever vaccination. One entry per CDR3 protein, called by TCRdb with MiXCR from the 5' RACE reads. The data contain 150,000 to 200,000 distinct CDR3 sequences, 11% of them singletons. Specimen: CD8+ T cells sorted from PBMCs, collected 15 days after the yellow fever booster vaccination. The receptors were sampled from a man between 18 and 35 years old who received the YFV17D yellow fever vaccine. Both conserved end residues are part of each CDR3. Fields, in order: D gene, V gene, clone size, CDR3 length, J gene, CDR3 protein, CDR3 DNA. D genes are given only for firm matches. The size entry is marked missing in some rows and otherwise reads once, few, many or a size class.

d_gene: .
v_gene: TRBV27
abundance: .
len: 13
j_gene: TRBJ1-5
CDR3aa: CASSLMGNQPQHF
CDR3nt: TGTGCCAGCAGTTTAATGGGGAATCAGCCCCAGCATTTT

d_gene: TRBD1
v_gene: TRBV29-1
abundance: few
len: 15
j_gene: TRBJ2-1
CDR3aa: CSVPLPRGPNNEQFF
CDR3nt: TGCAGCGTGCCCCTCCCCAGGGGGCCTAACAATGAGCAGTTCTTC

d_gene: .
v_gene: TRBV11-2
abundance: .
len: 16
j_gene: TRBJ1-1
CDR3aa: CASSLVEFPLNTEAFF
CDR3nt: TGTGCCAGCAGCTTAGTGGAGTTTCCCCTGAACACTGAAGCTTTCTTT

d_gene: .
v_gene: TRBV4-1
abundance: .
len: 16
j_gene: TRBJ1-5
CDR3aa: CASSQELGTGPQPQHF
CDR3nt: TGCGCCAGCAGCCAAGAGCTGGGGACCGGCCCTCAGCCCCAGCATTTT

d_gene: TRBD1
v_gene: TRBV27
abundance: .
len: 15
j_gene: TRBJ2-1
CDR3aa: CASSLLQGARNEQFF
CDR3nt: TGTGCCAGCAGTTTATTACAGGGGGCAAGGAATGAGCAGTTCTTC

d_gene: TRBD1
v_gene: TRBV5-6
abundance: few
len: 16
j_gene: TRBJ2-1
CDR3aa: CASSLATGGRYNEQFF
CDR3nt: TGTGCCAGCAGCTTGGCCACAGGGGGCCGTTACAATGAGCAGTTCTTC

d_gene: .
v_gene: TRBV6-2/TRBV6-3
abundance: .
len: 17
j_gene: TRBJ1-6
CDR3aa: CASSYSRESSYNSPLHF
CDR3nt: TGTGCCAGCAGTTACTCACGGGAAAGCTCCTATAATTCACCCCTCCACTTT

d_gene: .
v_gene: TRBV9
abundance: .
len: 14
j_gene: TRBJ1-5
CDR3aa: CASSVSGLDQPQHF
CDR3nt: TGTGCCAGCAGCGTCTCCGGGTTGGATCAGCCCCAGCATTTT

d_gene: .
v_gene: TRBV29-1
abundance: .
len: 13
j_gene: TRBJ1-2
CDR3aa: CSVAVWANYGYTF
CDR3nt: TGCAGCGTCGCCGTATGGGCTAACTATGGCTACACCTTC

d_gene: TRBD2
v_gene: TRBV7-9
abundance: .
len: 15
j_gene: TRBJ2-1
CDR3aa: CASSLASGGYNEQFF
CDR3nt: TGTGCCAGCAGCTTAGCCAGCGGGGGCTACAATGAGCAGTTCTTC

d_gene: .
v_gene: TRBV7-6
abundance: .
len: 12
j_gene: TRBJ1-6
CDR3aa: CASSLEGSPLHF
CDR3nt: TGTGCCAGCAGCTTAGAGGGCTCACCCCTCCACTTT

d_gene: .
v_gene: TRBV2
abundance: few
len: 13
j_gene: TRBJ2-5
CDR3aa: CASRGLNRETQYF
CDR3nt: TGTGCCAGCAGAGGACTAAATCGAGAGACCCAGTACTTC

d_gene: .
v_gene: TRBV5-8
abundance: .
len: 13
j_gene: TRBJ1-2
CDR3aa: CASSTSGGGGYTF
CDR3nt: TGTGCCAGCAGCACATCCGGGGGAGGAGGCTACACCTTC

d_gene: .
v_gene: TRBV6-6
abundance: .
len: 15
j_gene: TRBJ2-5
CDR3aa: CASSPGTAVEETQYF
CDR3nt: TGTGCCAGCAGCCCCGGGACGGCAGTAGAAGAGACCCAGTACTTC

d_gene: .
v_gene: TRBV4-3
abundance: .
len: 17
j_gene: TRBJ1-6
CDR3aa: CASGQDTVLSYNSPLHF
CDR3nt: TGCGCCAGCGGCCAAGATACGGTTCTCTCCTATAATTCACCCCTCCACTTT

d_gene: TRBD1
v_gene: TRBV7-9
abundance: .
len: 13
j_gene: TRBJ2-1
CDR3aa: CASEGQGEDEQFF
CDR3nt: TGTGCCAGCGAGGGACAGGGGGAGGATGAGCAGTTCTTC

d_gene: .
v_gene: TRBV27
abundance: few
len: 14
j_gene: TRBJ2-3
CDR3aa: CASSLLESTDTQYF
CDR3nt: TGTGCCAGCAGTTTATTGGAGAGCACAGATACGCAGTATTTT

d_gene: .
v_gene: TRBV9
abundance: .
len: 14
j_gene: TRBJ2-3
CDR3aa: CASSALRPSDTQYF
CDR3nt: TGTGCCAGCAGCGCCCTGAGACCATCAGATACGCAGTATTTT

d_gene: .
v_gene: TRBV7-2
abundance: many
len: 18
j_gene: TRBJ1-4
CDR3aa: CASSLDSAIVPTNEKLFF
CDR3nt: TGTGCCAGCAGCTTAGACAGCGCCATAGTCCCAACTAATGAAAAACTGTTTTTT

d_gene: .
v_gene: TRBV20-1
abundance: .
len: 15
j_gene: TRBJ1-1
CDR3aa: CSASPRLWSATEAFF
CDR3nt: TGCAGTGCTAGTCCCCGACTTTGGTCGGCCACTGAAGCTTTCTTT

d_gene: TRBD2
v_gene: TRBV5-1
abundance: .
len: 19
j_gene: TRBJ2-3
CDR3aa: CASSLASAGGPNLPDTQYF
CDR3nt: TGCGCCAGCAGCTTGGCCTCAGCGGGGGGGCCGAATCTTCCAGATACGCAGTATTTT

d_gene: TRBD2
v_gene: TRBV20-1
abundance: .
len: 17
j_gene: TRBJ2-5
CDR3aa: CSARALHISGGQETQYF
CDR3nt: TGCAGTGCTAGAGCCCTACATATTAGCGGGGGTCAAGAGACCCAGTACTTC

d_gene: TRBD1
v_gene: TRBV29-1
abundance: few
len: 13
j_gene: TRBJ1-4
CDR3aa: CSVKQGNNEKLFF
CDR3nt: TGCAGCGTTAAACAGGGGAATAATGAAAAACTGTTTTTT

d_gene: .
v_gene: TRBV7-9
abundance: .
len: 15
j_gene: TRBJ2-1
CDR3aa: CASSSPGSGYNEQFF
CDR3nt: TGTGCCAGCAGCTCGCCGGGTAGCGGTTACAATGAGCAGTTCTTC

d_gene: TRBD1
v_gene: TRBV7-6
abundance: few
len: 16
j_gene: TRBJ1-1
CDR3aa: CASSLVRGDRGTEAFF
CDR3nt: TGTGCCAGCAGCTTAGTTCGGGGCGACAGGGGGACTGAAGCTTTCTTT

d_gene: .
v_gene: TRBV19
abundance: .
len: 20
j_gene: TRBJ1-4
CDR3aa: CASSIRGRSTGEATNEKLFF
CDR3nt: TGTGCCAGTAGTATACGGGGGAGGTCGACAGGCGAAGCAACTAATGAAAAACTGTTTTTT

d_gene: .
v_gene: TRBV4-3
abundance: many
len: 14
j_gene: TRBJ2-7
CDR3aa: CASSQESLGYEQYF
CDR3nt: TGCGCCAGCAGCCAAGAATCCCTTGGATACGAGCAGTACTTC

d_gene: .
v_gene: TRBV11-2
abundance: few
len: 14
j_gene: TRBJ2-5
CDR3aa: CASSSSQGQETQYF
CDR3nt: TGTGCCAGCAGCTCCAGTCAGGGCCAAGAGACCCAGTACTTC

d_gene: .
v_gene: TRBV20-1
abundance: many
len: 14
j_gene: TRBJ2-7
CDR3aa: CSASCRPQSFEQYF
CDR3nt: TGCAGTGCTAGTTGCCGGCCCCAGTCGTTCGAGCAGTACTTC

d_gene: .
v_gene: TRBV24-1
abundance: few
len: 14
j_gene: TRBJ1-1
CDR3aa: CATSDQTVNTEAFF
CDR3nt: TGTGCCACCAGTGACCAGACAGTGAACACTGAAGCTTTCTTT

d_gene: TRBD2
v_gene: TRBV19
abundance: few
len: 11
j_gene: TRBJ2-7
CDR3aa: CAGLTSLVQYF
CDR3nt: TGTGCCGGCCTGACTAGCTTGGTGCAGTACTTC

d_gene: TRBD1
v_gene: TRBV11-2
abundance: few
len: 16
j_gene: TRBJ2-1
CDR3aa: CASSLAGGPLYNEQFF
CDR3nt: TGTGCCAGCAGCTTAGCAGGGGGCCCCCTTTACAATGAGCAGTTCTTC

d_gene: TRBD1
v_gene: TRBV4-3
abundance: few
len: 14
j_gene: TRBJ2-3
CDR3aa: CASSGDRGTDTQYF
CDR3nt: TGCGCCAGCAGCGGGGACAGGGGCACAGATACGCAGTATTTT

d_gene: TRBD2
v_gene: TRBV6-1
abundance: many
len: 16
j_gene: TRBJ2-5
CDR3aa: CASSEAIGSGEETQYF
CDR3nt: TGTGCCAGCAGTGAAGCGATCGGTAGCGGGGAAGAGACCCAGTACTTC

d_gene: TRBD1
v_gene: TRBV7-9
abundance: few
len: 14
j_gene: TRBJ2-5
CDR3aa: CASSLRTGHETQYF
CDR3nt: TGTGCCAGCAGCTTACGGACAGGGCATGAGACCCAGTACTTC